The 19 T cell receptor beta chains below all came from one sample that was sequenced in a study of T cell responses to AZD1222 COVID-19 vaccine. Produced via immunoSEQ multiplex PCR; TCRdb's table is partial and in-frame only. Of 90,000 to 100,000 clones in the sample, about 88% were seen once. Source: peripheral blood, taken 28 days after the second AZD1222 dose. Receptors originate from an adult who received the AZD1222 COVID-19 vaccine.

The CDR3 nucleotides read TGTGCCAGCAGCCCGGACAGGACTTCCTACAATGAGCAGTTCTTC. Translated, it gives CASSPDRTSYNEQFF. The V gene is TRBV27, the J gene TRBJ2-1, with 7 positions matching TRBD1. Germline lookup yields CDR1 MNHEY and CDR2 SMNVEV (reference sequence). There are 15 residues in the CDR3. V gave up 6 bases and J gave up 1 base; unmatched junction bases: 6.

The chain carries TRBV7-3 and TRBJ2-2; TRBD1 agrees at 9 bases. The CDR3 extends over 14 amino acids. With V trimmed by 6 bases and J by 7 bases, 6 bases remained unmatched. CDR1 is SGHTA, CDR2 FQGTGA, per germline. CDR3 region: CASSRTGEFGELFF. The DNA of the CDR3 is TGTGCCAGCAGTCGGACAGGGGAGTTCGGGGAGCTGTTTTTT.

CDR3 protein: CASTTNTEAFF. The CDR3 bases are TGTGCCAGCACTACAAACACTGAAGCTTTCTTT. The chain joins TRBV12-3 or TRBV12-4 to TRBJ1-1; D not certain. The ends were cut back, 7 bases at V and 2 bases at J, with 5 bases in the middle. The CDR3 runs 11 residues.

The V gene is TRBV6-2 or TRBV6-3, the J gene TRBJ1-1; TRBD1 might be the D (5 bases). The CDR3 length is 14 residues. V gave up 5 bases and J gave up 1 base, with 11 bases separating them. Looked up from germline, CDR1 is MNHEY and CDR2 is SVGEGT. The CDR3 nucleotides read TGTGCCAGCAGTGGGTCGAGGGGGAACACTGAAGCTTTCTTT. Its protein is CASSGSRGNTEAFF.

This sequence joins TRBV27 and TRBJ1-4, with 7 bases aligning to TRBD1. The ends lost 5 bases at V and 8 bases at J; junction bases unmatched: 5. Germline lookup yields CDR1 MNHEY and CDR2 SMNVEV (reference sequence). This CDR3 region has 13 residues. CDR3 in DNA: TGTGCCAGCAGTCGCAGGGGGACCGAAAAACTGTTTTTT. As protein: CASSRRGTEKLFF.

The chain employs TRBV11-2 and TRBJ1-1; no definite D call. Trimming removed 1 base at V and 1 base at J, with 13 bases between. CDR1 is SGHAT and CDR2 is FQNNGV in the germline V gene. The CDR3 has 16 amino acids. This chain's CDR3 is CASSLVSPRGNTEAFF. The CDR3 DNA reads TGTGCCAGCAGCTTAGTTTCGCCCCGAGGGAACACTGAAGCTTTCTTT.

CDR3 sequence (DNA): TGTGCCAGCAGTGAAGGGCCGGCGAACACTGAAGCTTTCTTT. Encoded protein: CASSEGPANTEAFF. V is TRBV2 and J is TRBJ1-1; D unclear. The ends were cut back, 1 base at V and 1 base at J, with 7 bases in the middle. CDR1 and CDR2 (germline): SNHLY, FYNNEI. This CDR3 is built from 14 residues.

The chain combines TRBV2 with TRBJ1-5; TRBD1 aligns across 8 bases. The CDR3 has 13 residues. Looked up from germline, CDR1 is SNHLY and CDR2 is FYNNEI. V shed 4 bases, J shed 9 bases, and the junction held 5 bases outside the gene matches. CDR3 bases: TGTGCCAGCAGTGCCACCGGGACAGGGCCCCAGCATTTT. Residues: CASSATGTGPQHF.

The chain's CDR3 is CASSSQGNQPQHF. DNA of the CDR3: TGTGCCAGCAGCTCACAGGGGAATCAGCCCCAGCATTTT. The gene calls are TRBV5-4 and TRBJ1-5, with 7 nucleotides matching TRBD1. The V gene end was trimmed by 3 bases and the J gene end by 4 bases; junction bases not matched to a gene: 1. Germline V CDR1 and CDR2: SGHNT, YYREEE (reference sequence). The length of the CDR3 is 13 residues. The full variable domain, rest sourced from reference TRBV5-4 and TRBJ1-5, is ETGVTQSPTHLIKTRGQQVTLRCSSQSGHNTVSWYQQALGQGPQFIFQYYREEENGRGNFPPRFSGLQFPNYSSELNVNALELDDSALYLCASSSQGNQPQHFGDGTRLSIL.

The chain couples TRBV7-2 to TRBJ1-5, with 7 bases fitting TRBD1. The CDR3 consists of 13 residues. Germline assignment: CDR1 SGHTA and CDR2 FQGNSA. V dropped 7 bases and J dropped 7; count of bases not matched to a gene: 7. In nucleotides, the CDR3 is TGTGCCAGCAACACAGGGGTAGGACAGCCCCAGCATTTT. It translates to CASNTGVGQPQHF.

The genes are TRBV5-5 and TRBJ1-2; a weak D match, TRBD1 (6 bases). V was clipped by 3 bases and J by 5 bases, with 11 bases between them. The CDR3 loop spans 13 amino acids. Germline CDR1 reads SGHKS; CDR2 reads YYEKEE (reference sequence). This CDR3 reads CASSSTGAYGYTF. The CDR3 DNA follows: TGTGCCAGCAGCTCGACAGGCGCGTATGGCTACACCTTC.

The chain couples TRBV18 to TRBJ1-5; 10 bases agree with TRBD1. Germline CDR1 is KGHSH and CDR2 is LQKENI. CDR3 length: 15 residues. After removal of 5 bases from V and 5 bases from J, the junction contained 6 bases not matched to a gene. The CDR3 DNA follows: TGTGCCAGCTCATCCCCTGGGACAGGGGATCAGCCCCAGCATTTT. Its protein product is CASSSPGTGDQPQHF.

This clone was detected only a few times. This chain links TRBV27 with TRBJ2-7; D is tentatively TRBD1 or TRBD2 (6 bases each). The V and J ends lost 6 bases and 2 bases respectively, with 11 bases between them. The CDR3 extends over 13 amino acids. The V gene's germline CDR1 is MNHEY and CDR2 SMNVEV (reference sequence). The DNA for the CDR3 is TGTGCCAGCAGGCGGGACACAGCCTACGAGCAGTACTTC. Protein sequence: CASRRDTAYEQYF.

The chain has TRBV11-1 and TRBJ2-7, with no clear D. This CDR3 has 14 amino acids. The germline V gene encodes CDR1 SGHAT and CDR2 FQDESV (reference sequence). Trimming took off 4 bases at V and 0 bases at J, with 10 bases between the two ends. As DNA, the CDR3 is TGTGCCAGCAGCTCTAGGTTTTCCTCCTACGAGCAGTACTTC. The encoded protein is CASSSRFSSYEQYF. The full variable domain, completed using reference TRBV11-1 and TRBJ2-7, is EAEVAQSPRYKITEKSQAVAFWCDPISGHATLYWYRQILGQGPELLVQFQDESVVDDSQLPKDRFSAERLKGVDSTLKIQPAELGDSAMYLCASSSRFSSYEQYFGPGTRLTVT.

This chain joins TRBV7-6 and TRBJ1-1, with D uncertain. V gave up 5 bases and J gave up 0 bases, with 7 bases separating them. CDR3 length: 13 residues. Germline lookup yields CDR1 SGHVS and CDR2 FNYEAQ. The CDR3 region has the DNA TGTGCCAGCAGCCCCACGTTGAACACTGAAGCTTTCTTT. This codes for CASSPTLNTEAFF.

The gene calls are TRBV5-1 and TRBJ1-4; a possible D gene is TRBD1 (6 bases). Germline assignment: CDR1 SGHRS and CDR2 YFSETQ. This CDR3 is 14 amino acids long. The V end lost 5 bases, the J end lost 3 bases, and 11 bases lay between the germline ends. The CDR3 coding sequence is TGCGCCAGCAGTTCGGACAGCGCTAATGAAAAACTGTTTTTT. It yields the protein CASSSDSANEKLFF.

J is TRBJ1-6 and V is TRBV7-2; a possible D gene is TRBD1 (5 bases). The CDR3 covers 15 residues. Looked up from germline, CDR1 is SGHTA and CDR2 is FQGNSA. V was trimmed by 5 bases and J by 6 bases, leaving 14 bases between them. CDR3: CASSLRGTTNSPLHF. The CDR3 coding sequence is TGTGCCAGCAGCCTAAGGGGTACCACTAATTCACCCCTCCACTTT.

The CDR3 protein is CASTNQGSGNTIYF. The DNA of the CDR3 is TGTGCCAGTACCAATCAAGGCTCTGGAAACACCATATATTTT. The rearrangement joins TRBV19 to TRBJ1-3, with unresolved D. CDR3 size: 14 residues. The germline gives CDR1 LNHDA, CDR2 SQIVND (reference sequence). V lost 7 bases, J lost 0 bases, and 10 bases lay in between. Together with reference TRBV19 and TRBJ1-3, the CDR3 gives the full variable domain: DGGITQSPKYLFRKEGQNVTLSCEQNLNHDAMYWYRQDPGQGLRLIYYSQIVNDFQKGDIAEGYSVSREKKESFPLTVTSAQKNPTAFYLCASTNQGSGNTIYFGEGSWLTVV.

Within the sample, this clone is medium-sized. J is TRBJ2-5 and V is TRBV6-1; D is possibly TRBD2 (7 bases). CDR1 and CDR2 (germline): MNHNS, SASEGT. The CDR3 extends over 15 amino acids. The germline V and J ends were trimmed by 1 base and 7 bases, with 16 bases remaining between them. This CDR3 is CASSEDGGGPGTQYF. The CDR3 DNA follows: TGTGCCAGCAGTGAAGACGGCGGGGGCCCGGGGACCCAGTACTTC.